This T cell receptor beta chain was identified in a study of shared clonotypes between healthy human individuals. Findings and caveats of the study: Some naive CD4 clonotypes, roughly 4.8%, turned up in common across a few donors.

Several immunoSEQ plates held equal portions of the genomic DNA taken from each subset. Sequenced by immunoSEQ multiplex PCR; TCRdb stores in-frame clones only, minus some. Of 100,000 or so clones in the sample, 68% were seen once. This clone appeared once. Its cognate antigen is unknown. The germline V gene has CDR1 SGHDN and CDR2 FVKESK. V lost 0 bases to trimming and J lost 4 bases, with 14 bases between them. The CDR3 is 16 residues long. This sequence joins TRBV14 and TRBJ2-3, with D possibly matching TRBD2 (5 bases). The sample comprised memory CD8+ T cells sorted from blood. Subset here: CD45RO+ cells pooled with CCR7-negative TemRA cells. This clonotype was sampled from a woman aged 30 to 39 in good health. The CDR3 DNA reads as TGTGCCAGCAGCCAAGATCCAAGCGGCCCGGCAGATACGCAGTATTTT. Amino acid sequence: CASSQDPSGPADTQYF.